This T cell receptor (beta chain) is drawn from a study of blood T cell repertoires in COVID-19. Across the study: Both acute and convalescent COVID-19 samples were obtained from the United States, Italy and Spain.

In germline, CDR1 is SGHRS, CDR2 YFSETQ. The CDR3 has 16 residues. Trimming left V 0 bases short and J 0 bases short, with 10 bases between. Only in-frame clones appear in the TCRdb table, and some are missing; sequencing was by immunoSEQ multiplex PCR. The data contain about 180,000 clones, more than 75% of them singletons. Study members were between roughly 18 and 89 years old and lived in fewer than 30 US regions. Cohort placement rested on clinical history that participants reported themselves. This clonotype was sampled from a young woman who had recovered from COVID-19. Material for sequencing was PBMCs or T cells enriched from blood (not recorded which). V usage is TRBV5-1 and J usage is TRBJ1-3; the D gene is possibly TRBD1 (5 bases). CDR3 protein: CASSLVPGHSGNTIYF. CDR3 DNA: TGCGCCAGCAGCTTGGTCCCAGGGCACTCTGGAAACACCATATATTTT.